This T cell receptor beta chain was documented in a study of cytomegalovirus exposure and HLA in healthy donors. Study at large: Assignment to the Caucasian-associated ancestry cluster applied to 75% to 85% of the roughly 400 genotyped donors. Study-level points and caveats: Data from an earlier analysis indicated that most TCR beta V segments were productive either about 87% or about 30% of the time. Later analysis indicated greater clonal expansion among HLA-associated TCR beta chains than among equally common other chains.

CDR3 size: 14 residues. Germline CDR1 is SEHNR and CDR2 is FQNEAQ (reference sequence). The V end lost 4 bases, the J end lost 2 bases, and 11 bases lay between the germline ends. Comment on this clone: The target antigen is unknown.

The PCR employed 60 Vbeta primers together with 13 Jbeta primers. The protocol was immunoSEQ multiplex PCR, while the TCRdb copy is restricted to in-frame clones and leaves out a portion. The sample records around 180,000 clones, around 82% being singletons. The sample taken for sequencing was PBMCs. This chain links TRBV7-9 with TRBJ1-2; possibly TRBD1 for D (5 bases). This sequence originates from a man aged 60-69 years in good health and CMV-seronegative. CDR3 in amino acids: CASSSDHRNYGYTF. In DNA form, the CDR3 reads TGTGCCAGCAGCTCCGACCACAGGAACTATGGCTACACCTTC. Looking up the rest from reference TRBV7-9 and TRBJ1-2 gives the full variable domain: DTGVSQNPRHKITKRGQNVTFRCDPISEHNRLYWYRQTLGQGPEFLTYFQNEAQLEKSRLLSDRFSAERPKGSFSTLEIQRTEQGDSAMYLCASSSDHRNYGYTFGSGTRLTVV.